These T cell receptor beta chains were read from a single sample in a study of graft-versus-host responses after intestinal transplantation. Assay used: immunoSEQ multiplex PCR; TCRdb lists only in-frame clones, some missing. The sample yields 85,000 to 110,000 clones, approximately 93% seen once. The antigens these receptors bind are not known. The specimen comprised unstimulated CD8+ T cells sorted from spleen or lymph node cells, sampled before intestinal transplant. The receptor set was obtained from a human donor who received an intestinal transplant. CDR3s include the opening cysteine and the closing phenylalanine or tryptophan.

>TRBV29-1|TRBJ2-7
CSALLVIGDEQYF
>TRBV7-8|TRBJ1-2
CASSLALMADGYTF
>TRBV2|TRBJ2-1
CASTTSGYNEQFF
>TRBV7-2|TRBJ1-1
CASSFGNTEAFF
>TRBV7-9|TRBJ1-2
CASSLVVTTANYGYTF
>TRBV4-1|TRBJ2-3
CASSQGMGTDTQYF
>TRBV18|TRBJ2-7
CASSQTGGDSFEQYF
>TRBV2|TRBJ1-2
CASSVRLPEGYTF
>TRBV6-5|TRBJ2-5
CASSDLGFEETQYF
>TRBV18|TRBJ2-5
CASLPGQGGKETQYF
>TRBV9|TRBJ2-2
CASSVTSGGDGTGELFF
>TRBV27|TRBJ1-2
CASSLSQYSGYTF
>TRBV19|TRBJ1-6
CASSSYNSPLHF
>TRBV9|TRBJ2-7
CASSPPGRLHEQYF
>TRBV2|TRBJ2-7
CASSSASKTEYEQYF
>TRBV19|TRBJ1-1
CASSISTGGMNTEAFF
>TRBV4-2|TRBJ2-3
CASSPSGGTDTQYF
>TRBV19|TRBJ2-3
CASSRGLAVTDTQYF
>TRBV6-6|TRBJ2-5
CASSYSKLPGETQYF
>TRBV11-2|TRBJ1-2
CASSLDGYYGYTF
>TRBV9|TRBJ2-7
CASSGGGTLDEQYF
>TRBV7-9|TRBJ2-1
CAGGGVTLYNEQFF
>TRBV11-3|TRBJ2-7
CASSLRSSYEQYF
>TRBV7-6|TRBJ1-2
CASSLRGYGYTF
>TRBV4-1|TRBJ1-1
CASSQDLGGTEAFF
>TRBV6-5|TRBJ1-1
CASTQPGLGEAFF
>TRBV27|TRBJ1-1
CASSLSGHANTEAFF
>TRBV2|TRBJ2-1
CASSAGTINEQFF
>TRBV7-3|TRBJ1-6
CASSLGYNSPLHF
>TRBV10-2|TRBJ2-7
CASSEPWTGRTYEQYF
>TRBV4-1|TRBJ1-5
CASSPQTGLNQPQHF
>TRBV19|TRBJ1-2
CASSIPREYGYTF
>TRBV2|TRBJ2-7
CASSEVGTGGSEQYF
>TRBV27|TRBJ2-7
CASSLDRGSFYEQYF
>TRBV27|TRBJ2-1
CASRTGSGGAYNEQFF
>TRBV6-5|TRBJ2-1
CASSYSQRGGPDEQFF
>TRBV5-1|TRBJ1-4
CASSLGRTEGEKLFF
>TRBV4-1|TRBJ2-7
CASSQENAYEQYF
>TRBV9|TRBJ2-1
CASSPSGQIEQFF
>TRBV2|TRBJ2-7
CASSEGAEQYF
>TRBV19|TRBJ1-6
CASSILGTGNSPLHF
>TRBV6-1|TRBJ1-1
CASTSGENTEAFF
>TRBV4-1|TRBJ2-7
CASSLRTSGYEQYF
>TRBV5-1|TRBJ2-7
CASSPDVTYEQYF
>TRBV7-8|TRBJ2-7
CASSLETGRPEQYF
>TRBV7-8|TRBJ1-4
CASSLVAGELGEKLFF
>TRBV19|TRBJ2-1
CASSRGSGAYNEQFF
>TRBV7-2|TRBJ2-1
CASQIDISSSYNEQFF
>TRBV5-1|TRBJ1-2
CASSLAETYGYTF
>TRBV7-9|TRBJ2-5
CASSSGLAGGGYIETQYF
>TRBV6-1|TRBJ2-5
CASSDRIQETQYF
>TRBV5-4|TRBJ2-1
CASSRDRGQANEQFF
>TRBV9|TRBJ1-5
CASSLGEGSQPQHF
>TRBV9|TRBJ1-1
CASRIDCDGMAFF